Each of the 29 T cell receptor beta chains below was sequenced from the same sample in a study of blood T cell repertoires in COVID-19. The assay was immunoSEQ multiplex PCR, and TCRdb's table has in-frame clones only and misses some. The sample holds around 180,000 clones, roughly 70% seen once. The specimen sequenced was peripheral blood. The receptors stem from a woman aged 80 or over with acute or convalescent COVID-19.

This clone was observed a handful of times. The chain links TRBV7-9 to TRBJ2-1, with 7 bases lining up with TRBD1. The CDR3 has 15 residues. Trimming took 2 bases from V and 8 from J; bases not matched to a gene: 9. From germline, CDR1 is SEHNR and CDR2 FQNEAQ (reference sequence). CDR3 in DNA: TGTGCCAGCAGCTTACAAACAGGGGAGATGGATGAGCAGTTCTTC. Translated: CASSLQTGEMDEQFF.

This clone came up a few times. This sequence joins TRBV28 and TRBJ2-7, with TRBD1 as a possible D gene (6 bases). The length of the CDR3 is 11 residues. The germline V gene encodes CDR1 MDHEN and CDR2 SYDVKM. Trimming removed 4 bases from V and 10 bases from J, with 11 bases in between. CDR3 nucleotides: TGTGCCAGCAGTTCACAGGGATTACAGTACTTC. This encodes CASSSQGLQYF.

The chain has TRBV7-9 and TRBJ2-1; 8 bases align to TRBD1. Germline CDR1 reads SEHNR; CDR2 reads FQNEAQ (reference sequence). V dropped 5 bases and J dropped 7; count of bases not matched to a gene: 13. This CDR3 region has 16 residues. This chain's CDR3 is CASSPFPSRGRNEQFF. CDR3 nucleotide sequence: TGTGCCAGCAGCCCCTTCCCTTCCAGGGGGCGGAATGAGCAGTTCTTC.

The V gene is TRBV4-3, the J gene TRBJ2-7, with a possible D match to TRBD2 (5 bases). V was trimmed by 0 bases and J by 6 bases, leaving 9 bases between them. The CDR3 is 13 amino acids. Germline CDR1 is LGHNA and CDR2 is YSLEER. The CDR3 nucleotides read TGCGCCAGCAGCCAAGATGCGGGTCGCGAGCAGTACTTC. Translated, it gives CASSQDAGREQYF.

The chain combines TRBV2 with TRBJ1-1, with no clear D. Germline V gives CDR1 SNHLY, CDR2 FYNNEI. The CDR3 has 14 amino acids. V was clipped by 7 bases and J by 5 bases, with 17 bases between them. The CDR3 loop is CASKATMGGTEAFF. The CDR3 DNA is TGTGCCAGCAAAGCCACTATGGGAGGGACTGAAGCTTTCTTT.

The V gene is TRBV25-1, the J gene TRBJ1-1, with D maybe TRBD1 (5 bases). CDR1 is MGHDK, CDR2 SYGVNS, per germline. The CDR3 sequence is 14 residues long. V was trimmed by 6 bases and J by 4 bases, leaving 15 bases between them. The CDR3 bases are TGTGCCAGCAGATCACCGGGGACTTTCACTGAAGCTTTCTTT. Residues: CASRSPGTFTEAFF.

This chain connects TRBV7-2 to TRBJ2-7; maybe TRBD2 (6 bases). Trimming removed 3 bases from V and 6 bases from J, with 15 bases in between. This CDR3 has 14 amino acids. Germline V gene sequence: CDR1 SGHTA, CDR2 FQGNSA. The DNA for the CDR3 is TGTGCCAGCAGCTTCACCGGGAGTCCAGGCGAGCAGTACTTC. Encoded protein: CASSFTGSPGEQYF.

The chain couples TRBV19 to TRBJ2-5, with TRBD1 matching 7 bases. J gave up 5 bases and V 5 bases, and 2 bases lay outside the gene matches. Germline CDR1 and CDR2: LNHDA and SQIVND (reference sequence). The CDR3 consists of 12 residues. The chain's CDR3 is CASSLQGETQYF. The CDR3 DNA is TGTGCCAGTAGTCTACAGGGGGAGACCCAGTACTTC.

The rearrangement links TRBV5-1 to TRBJ1-1, with TRBD1 as a possible D gene (6 bases). Per germline, CDR1 SGHRS and CDR2 YFSETQ. This CDR3 has 14 amino acids. Trimming pared 4 bases from V and 3 bases from J, leaving 13 bases between. This chain's CDR3 is CASSPGQFYTEAFF. The CDR3 DNA reads TGCGCCAGCAGCCCTGGACAGTTTTACACTGAAGCTTTCTTT.

This rearrangement joins TRBV5-1 to TRBJ1-6, with TRBD1 as a possible D gene (6 bases). The CDR3 sequence is 17 residues long. Germline V gives CDR1 SGHRS, CDR2 YFSETQ. V was shortened by 4 bases and J by 5 bases, with 19 bases between the two germline ends. The CDR3 DNA reads TGCGCCAGCAGCCGAACAGGGCCGTCCTTGGATAATTCACCCCTCCACTTT. Its translation is CASSRTGPSLDNSPLHF.

This rearrangement joins TRBV7-9 to TRBJ2-1; 10 bases agree with TRBD2. J was trimmed by 0 bases and V by 6 bases; bases with no gene match: 8. Germline V gene sequence: CDR1 SEHNR, CDR2 FQNEAQ (reference sequence). This CDR3 has 17 amino acids. DNA of the CDR3: TGTGCCAGCAGTAAAGCGGGAGGGCTGGTCTCCTACAATGAGCAGTTCTTC. This translates into CASSKAGGLVSYNEQFF. Complete variable domain (other parts from reference TRBV7-9 and TRBJ2-1): DTGVSQNPRHKITKRGQNVTFRCDPISEHNRLYWYRQTLGQGPEFLTYFQNEAQLEKSRLLSDRFSAERPKGSFSTLEIQRTEQGDSAMYLCASSKAGGLVSYNEQFFGPGTRLTVL.

This chain connects TRBV27 to TRBJ2-6, with TRBD1 matching over 7 bases. The germline V gene encodes CDR1 MNHEY and CDR2 SMNVEV (reference sequence). After removal of 5 bases from V and 8 bases from J, the junction contained 9 bases not matched to a gene. This CDR3 is built from 15 residues. The CDR3 reads CASSARQGAPNVLTF. As DNA, the CDR3 is TGTGCCAGCAGTGCACGACAGGGAGCGCCCAACGTCCTGACTTTC.

The chain employs TRBV28 and TRBJ2-3; TRBD2 agrees at 7 bases. Germline-derived CDR1 and CDR2 are MDHEN and SYDVKM. The CDR3 covers 14 residues. Unmatched junction bases numbered 2, after V lost 4 bases and J lost 1 base. Here the CDR3 reads CASSSSGRTDTQYF. DNA for the CDR3: TGTGCCAGCAGTTCTAGCGGCCGCACAGATACGCAGTATTTT.

V and J are TRBV27 and TRBJ1-6; 9 bases map to TRBD1. V shed 10 bases and J 8 bases; nucleotides not matched to a gene: 9. Germline assignment: CDR1 MNHEY and CDR2 SMNVEV (reference sequence). The CDR3 totals 14 residues. CDR3 sequence reads: CAIRRQGGDSPLHF. The CDR3 bases are TGTGCCATCAGAAGACAGGGGGGGGATTCACCCCTCCACTTT.

This clone was seen a few times. The rearrangement joins TRBV2 to TRBJ1-1; D is ambiguous. V shed 1 base and J shed 10 bases, with 19 bases lying between them. This CDR3 comprises 15 residues. Germline CDR1 SNHLY, CDR2 FYNNEI. The CDR3 DNA reads TGTGCCAGCAGTGAAGGGGCAGAGTTTGGTCTTGTAGCTTTCTTT. Its protein product is CASSEGAEFGLVAFF.

The rearrangement joins TRBV29-1 to TRBJ2-3; TRBD2 matches 7 bases. CDR3 size: 14 residues. J lost 1 base, V lost 7 bases, and 8 bases had no gene match. CDR1 and CDR2 (germline): SQVTM, ANQGSEA. Here the CDR3 reads CSARSTSGTDTQYF. The DNA for the CDR3 is TGCAGCGCCCGAAGTACTAGCGGCACAGATACGCAGTATTTT.

The rearrangement uses TRBV2 and TRBJ1-1; D uncertain. Germline-derived CDR1 and CDR2 are SNHLY and FYNNEI. The CDR3 is 13 residues long. V lost 5 bases and J 4 bases, leaving 11 bases between the germline ends. CDR3 DNA: TGTGCCAGCAGTCTGGACTCGTTCACTGAAGCTTTCTTT. Residues: CASSLDSFTEAFF.

This clone was seen ten or more times. The chain has TRBV5-1 and TRBJ1-5; no reliable D call. The CDR3 runs to 13 residues. V shed 3 bases and J shed 7 bases, with 11 bases lying between them. Germline CDR1 reads SGHRS; CDR2 reads YFSETQ. CDR3 amino acids: CASSSGEEQPQHF. Here the CDR3 DNA reads TGCGCCAGCAGCTCCGGCGAGGAGCAGCCCCAGCATTTT.

A note on this clone: The junction departs from the called germline gene at one end, perhaps through a read error. V and J are TRBV7-2 and TRBJ2-5; 8 nucleotides line up with TRBD1. The germline V gene has CDR1 SGHTA and CDR2 FQGNSA. The length of the CDR3 is 11 residues. This chain's CDR3 is CASSLDRDRHF. For the CDR3, the DNA is TGTGCCAGCAGCTTAGACCGGGACAGGCACTTC.

V and J are TRBV5-5 and TRBJ1-6; D not certain. CDR3 length: 12 residues. Germline CDR1 SGHKS, CDR2 YYEKEE (reference sequence). V lost 4 bases and J 4 bases, leaving 3 bases between the germline ends. CDR3 nucleotide sequence: TGTGCCAGCAGCCAATATAATTCACCCCTCCACTTT. Encoded protein: CASSQYNSPLHF. Variable domain in full (rest from reference TRBV5-5 and TRBJ1-6): DAGVTQSPTHLIKTRGQQVTLRCSPISGHKSVSWYQQVLGQGPQFIFQYYEKEERGRGNFPDRFSARQFPNYSSELNVNALLLGDSALYLCASSQYNSPLHFGNGTRLTVT.

This chain connects TRBV29-1 to TRBJ2-5; 11 nucleotides align to TRBD2. With 7 bases clipped from V and 3 bases from J, the junction kept 4 bases outside the gene matches. Germline V gene data show CDR1 as SQVTM and CDR2 as ANQGSEA. This CDR3 has 13 residues. CDR3 nucleotides: TGCAGCGCCGAGACTAGCGGGAAAGAGACCCAGTACTTC. Translation: CSAETSGKETQYF.

The gene calls are TRBV6-2 or TRBV6-3 and TRBJ2-2; 10 positions agree with TRBD1. J was trimmed by 8 bases and V by 5 bases; bases with no gene match: 8. Germline CDR1 and CDR2: MNHEY and SVGEGT. The CDR3 loop spans 15 amino acids. The CDR3 sequence: CASSAGQGKGGELFF. The DNA for the CDR3 is TGTGCCAGCAGTGCGGGACAGGGGAAAGGGGGGGAGCTGTTTTTT.

This clone came up a few times. This chain connects TRBV2 to TRBJ2-2; D possibly corresponds to TRBD2 (6 bases). The CDR3 sequence is 14 residues long. V was clipped by 6 bases and J by 5 bases, with 13 bases between them. CDR1 SNHLY and CDR2 FYNNEI come from the germline V gene. The CDR3 DNA is TGTGCCAGCAGCCCTGCGGGATGGACCGGGGAGCTGTTTTTT. Amino acid sequence: CASSPAGWTGELFF.

The count of this clone is one. This chain joins TRBV19 and TRBJ2-7; D unclear. V was pared by 3 bases and J by 6 bases, with 9 bases between. The CDR3 covers 12 residues. Germline V gives CDR1 LNHDA, CDR2 SQIVND (reference sequence). This chain's CDR3 is CASSIGGPEQYF. CDR3 nucleotides: TGTGCCAGTAGTATTGGCGGCCCCGAGCAGTACTTC.

This clone turned up a few times. The chain recombines TRBV4-3 with TRBJ1-6; TRBD1 agrees at 7 bases. The CDR3 is 14 amino acids. Germline V gene lookup returns CDR1 LGHNA and CDR2 YSLEER. Germline trimming cut 2 bases from V and 6 bases from J; bases unmatched to any gene: 1. As DNA, the CDR3 is TGCGCCAGCAGCCAATGGGACAGTAATTCACCCCTCCACTTT. This translates into CASSQWDSNSPLHF.

This clone showed up just a few times. The chain recombines TRBV4-2 with TRBJ2-3; maybe TRBD2 (6 bases). The CDR3 contains 17 residues. Trimming took 1 base from V and 0 from J, leaving 14 bases between them. Germline V CDR1 and CDR2: LGHNA, YNFKEQ. In DNA form, the CDR3 reads TGTGCCAGCAGCCAAGCACTGCTAGCGATAAGCACAGATACGCAGTATTTT. The encoded protein is CASSQALLAISTDTQYF.

This chain uses TRBV5-4 with TRBJ2-3, with 8 nucleotides matching TRBD2. The CDR3 totals 13 residues. The germline CDR1 and CDR2 sequences are SGHNT and YYREEE (reference sequence). Trimming removed 4 bases from V and 5 bases from J; junction bases left unmatched: 3. CDR3 sequence (DNA): TGTGCCAGCAGCCACGGGAGGGGAGATACGCAGTATTTT. Translation: CASSHGRGDTQYF.

The chain carries TRBV5-4 and TRBJ2-5, with D possibly matching TRBD1 (6 bases). The germline CDR1 and CDR2 sequences are SGHNT and YYREEE (reference sequence). Trimming pared 4 bases from V and 2 bases from J, leaving 18 bases between. The CDR3 is made up of 16 amino acids. CDR3 loop: CASSPSRTEAQETQYF. The CDR3 DNA sequence: TGTGCCAGCAGCCCCTCGCGGACAGAGGCACAAGAGACCCAGTACTTC.

The count of this clone is one. The chain uses TRBV28 and TRBJ2-3; 12 bases agree with TRBD2. This CDR3 comprises 15 residues. Trimming removed 5 bases from V and 5 bases from J; junction bases left unmatched: 5. Germline assignment: CDR1 MDHEN and CDR2 SYDVKM. In DNA, the CDR3 is TGTGCCAGCAGTCGACTAGCGGGAGTGGAAGATACGCAGTATTTT. It yields the protein CASSRLAGVEDTQYF.